In its sample, the clone carrying this T cell receptor (beta chain) was seen many times. Its antigen is currently unknown. This may arise from a read error, as a much more abundant clone is one base away. Beta-chain TCR CDR3 regions were amplified from RNA transcripts. First-round RT-PCR relied on HTBI primers, and a second-round multiplex PCR came next. A single record per CDR3 protein comes from TCRdb applying MiXCR to the multiplex PCR reads. Altogether 680,000 or so distinct CDR3 sequences are present, about a fifth being singletons, with the ten largest covering approximately 7%. Hyperthyroidism counted as stable given no ophthalmopathy within 18 months of follow-up. The authors used Ficoll-Paque density gradient centrifugation to separate PBMCs. The input was approximately 10 ml of fresh peripheral blood. The data derive from a study of Graves' ophthalmopathy and Graves' hyperthyroidism. Points from the study as a whole: Appearing in blood as well were most expanded thyroid clonotypes above 0.001 frequency.

Trimming took off 4 bases at V and 6 bases at J, with 4 bases between the two ends. This CDR3 region has 11 residues. The sequenced material came from peripheral blood. This sequence was found in a woman younger than 35 with stable Graves' hyperthyroidism. Some clones in this sample may be carry-over from other donors' samples. The chain joins TRBV12-3 or TRBV12-4 to TRBJ1-5; D call uncertain. The CDR3 here is CASSWGQPQHF. CDR3 sequence (DNA): TGTGCCAGCAGTTGGGGTCAGCCCCAGCATTTT.